The 9 T cell receptor beta chains presented below share a single source sample, sequenced in a study of PD-1 blockade in mismatch repair-deficient tumors. Sequencing used immunoSEQ multiplex PCR; TCRdb keeps in-frame clones, though not all of them. The table shows fewer than 45,000 clones, with about 85% occurring only once. Sequences were derived from peripheral blood, sampled 76 weeks after starting pembrolizumab. The receptors stem from an adult with mismatch repair-deficient cancer.

The chain is built from TRBV6-1 and TRBJ1-2; D gene uncertain. The CDR3 spans 13 residues. Trimming cost V 3 bases and J 5 bases, with 10 bases left between them. Germline lookup yields CDR1 MNHNS and CDR2 SASEGT. This chain's CDR3 is CASSDWGGYGYTF. As DNA, the CDR3 is TGTGCCAGCAGTGACTGGGGAGGTTATGGCTACACCTTC.

The chain couples TRBV7-9 to TRBJ2-1; 7 bases agree with TRBD1. The CDR3 runs 15 residues. The germline gives CDR1 SEHNR, CDR2 FQNEAQ (reference sequence). Trimming at V came to 3 bases and at J to 7 bases, leaving 9 bases not matched to a gene. CDR3 in DNA: TGTGCCAGCAGCTTGGAAACCGGGACAGAAAATGAGCAGTTCTTC. Its protein is CASSLETGTENEQFF.

The chain links TRBV2 to TRBJ2-1; the match to TRBD2 covers 14 bases. The CDR3 runs to 14 residues. Germline CDR1 SNHLY, CDR2 FYNNEI. With V trimmed by 6 bases and J by 8 bases, 3 bases remained unmatched. In DNA form, the CDR3 reads TGTGCCAGCAGAGGACTAGCGGGAGGCCATGAGCAGTTCTTC. This sequence encodes CASRGLAGGHEQFF.

The rearrangement uses TRBV5-3 and TRBJ2-1; 8 bases fit TRBD2. TRBV5-3 is given ORF status, its function remaining uncertain. Germline trimming cut 5 bases from V and 1 base from J; bases unmatched to any gene: 5. The CDR3 is 15 amino acids. CDR3 DNA sequence: TGTGCCAGAAGGGTGGGGACTAGATCCTACAATGAGCAGTTCTTC. As protein: CARRVGTRSYNEQFF.

V is TRBV5-1 and J is TRBJ2-1, with TRBD2 matching 9 bases. V shed 4 bases and J 5 bases; nucleotides not matched to a gene: 7. The CDR3 extends over 15 amino acids. Germline V lookup: CDR1 SGHRS, CDR2 YFSETQ. As DNA, the CDR3 is TGCGCCAGCAGCCACCGACTAGCGGAGCACAATGAGCAGTTCTTC. Translated: CASSHRLAEHNEQFF.

This chain joins TRBV7-2 and TRBJ1-1; TRBD1 aligns across 10 bases. The CDR3 consists of 15 residues. Germline V gene lookup returns CDR1 SGHTA and CDR2 FQGNSA. The ends lost 5 bases at V and 0 bases at J; junction bases unmatched: 3. CDR3: CASSPGQGMNTEAFF. The CDR3 DNA follows: TGTGCCAGCAGCCCGGGACAGGGGATGAACACTGAAGCTTTCTTT.

The chain combines TRBV21-1 with TRBJ2-7. TRBV21-1 is a pseudogene locus. The CDR3 is made up of 15 amino acids. CDR3 region: CASSAWTVISYEQYF. Here the CDR3 DNA reads TGTGCCAGCAGCGCCTGGACGGTTATATCCTACGAGCAGTACTTC.

The genes are TRBV19 and TRBJ1-5; D gene uncertain. Trimming removed 1 base from V and 2 bases from J, with 9 bases in between. This CDR3 spans 15 amino acids. Germline V gene sequence: CDR1 LNHDA, CDR2 SQIVND (reference sequence). The CDR3 is CASSIAEWGNQPQHF. DNA for the CDR3: TGTGCCAGTAGTATAGCCGAGTGGGGCAATCAGCCCCAGCATTTT.

There are a few counts of this clone. The rearrangement uses TRBV19 and TRBJ2-7, with 9 bases that match TRBD1. This CDR3 is 14 amino acids long. CDR1 is LNHDA, CDR2 SQIVND, per germline (reference sequence). V dropped 7 bases and J dropped 3; count of bases not matched to a gene: 7. As DNA, the CDR3 is TGTGCCAGTAACCAAGTGGGACAGGGCTACGAGCAGTACTTC. It encodes CASNQVGQGYEQYF.